These 23 T cell receptor beta chains were all obtained from the same sample, sequenced in a study of blood T cell repertoires in COVID-19. Libraries were prepared by immunoSEQ multiplex PCR; TCRdb keeps only in-frame clonotypes and omits some of them. This sample has roughly 50,000 clones, with approximately 80% found just once. Material for sequencing was peripheral blood. These receptors were obtained from a woman over 75 with acute or convalescent COVID-19.

The chain carries TRBV7-6 and TRBJ1-5, with a possible D match to TRBD1 (5 bases). This CDR3 has 14 residues. Germline assignment: CDR1 SGHVS and CDR2 FNYEAQ. V dropped 4 bases and J dropped 4 bases, with 11 bases sitting between them. The CDR3 DNA reads TGTGCCAGCAGCTCGGGACTTTCTAATCAGCCCCAGCATTTT. This translates into CASSSGLSNQPQHF.

This chain links TRBV6-5 with TRBJ1-3; D is uncertain. V was pared by 6 bases and J by 0 bases, with 9 bases between. In germline, CDR1 is MNHEY, CDR2 SVGAGI. The CDR3 has 14 residues. CDR3 sequence reads: CASSSGSSGNTIYF. The CDR3 region has the DNA TGTGCCAGCAGCTCTGGGAGCTCTGGAAACACCATATATTTT.

The chain has TRBV5-1 and TRBJ1-1, with no clear D. Trimming left V 0 bases short and J 0 bases short, with 9 bases between. This CDR3 has 15 amino acids. Per the germline V gene, CDR1 is SGHRS and CDR2 is YFSETQ. Here the CDR3 DNA reads TGCGCCAGCAGCTTGGTGGGCACCATGAACACTGAAGCTTTCTTT. It encodes CASSLVGTMNTEAFF.

The chain is built from TRBV6-1 and TRBJ1-5; D remains ambiguous. Germline CDR1 is MNHNS and CDR2 is SASEGT. Trimming shortened V by 2 bases and J by 1 base, and 15 bases separated the two germline ends. The CDR3 sequence is 17 residues long. CDR3 sequence reads: CASSERGRGGSNQPQHF. The CDR3 coding sequence is TGTGCCAGCAGTGAACGGGGTCGGGGTGGAAGCAATCAGCCCCAGCATTTT.

The CDR3 DNA follows: TGTGCCAGCAGCCTAAACAGGGGGTCGGCTGCGGGCGCTTTCTTT. Protein product: CASSLNRGSAAGAFF. The rearrangement uses TRBV11-1 and TRBJ1-1, with TRBD1 matching 8 bases. J gave up 11 bases and V 5 bases, and 16 bases lay outside the gene matches. The CDR3 runs 15 residues. Germline V gene sequence: CDR1 SGHAT, CDR2 FQDESV (reference sequence).

The rearrangement uses TRBV7-8 and TRBJ1-1; the D is unclear. V dropped 4 bases and J dropped 0 bases, with 6 bases sitting between them. Germline CDR1 and CDR2: SGHVS and FQNEAQ. The length of the CDR3 is 13 residues. The CDR3 bases are TGTGCCAGCAGCTCCGAGGTGAACACTGAAGCTTTCTTT. It translates to CASSSEVNTEAFF.

The rearrangement joins TRBV5-1 to TRBJ1-2, with D unclear. Deletions cut 7 bases from V and 5 bases from J, with 18 bases between. CDR1 and CDR2 (germline): SGHRS, YFSETQ. This CDR3 comprises 14 residues. This CDR3 reads CASSLRGVGYGYTF. CDR3 sequence (DNA): TGCGCCAGCTCTCTTCGTGGAGTTGGGTATGGCTACACCTTC.

This chain uses TRBV2 with TRBJ2-1; 14 bases fit TRBD2. The CDR3 loop spans 16 amino acids. Germline values: CDR1 SNHLY, CDR2 FYNNEI. V was clipped by 6 bases and J by 8 bases; unmatched bases: 9. CDR3 sequence: CASSEWGLAGEDEQFF. CDR3 DNA: TGTGCCAGCAGCGAATGGGGACTAGCGGGGGAAGATGAGCAGTTCTTC.

The chain has TRBV7-9 and TRBJ2-7; D may be TRBD1 (6 bases). The CDR3 runs 15 residues. Germline CDR1 SEHNR, CDR2 FQNEAQ (reference sequence). V was shortened by 6 bases and J by 2 bases, with 17 bases between the two germline ends. CDR3 amino acids: CASRRDRPFPYEQYF. The CDR3 coding sequence is TGTGCCAGCAGACGAGACAGGCCCTTTCCCTACGAGCAGTACTTC.

This clone was detected once. The gene calls are TRBV12-3 or TRBV12-4 and TRBJ2-2; D not resolved. Deletions cut 5 bases from V and 1 base from J, with 5 bases between. The CDR3 runs 13 residues. The CDR3 region is CASSPVNTGELFF. CDR3 coding DNA: TGTGCCAGCAGTCCAGTGAACACCGGGGAGCTGTTTTTT.

The chain recombines TRBV27 with TRBJ2-3; weak D call: TRBD2 (6 bases). Trimming cost V 5 bases and J 8 bases, with 17 bases left between them. The CDR3 has 14 residues. Germline loops: CDR1 MNHEY, CDR2 SMNVEV (reference sequence). The CDR3 here is CASSQHTSWATQYF. CDR3 sequence (DNA): TGTGCCAGCAGTCAACACACTAGCTGGGCTACGCAGTATTTT.

The J gene is TRBJ1-2, the V gene TRBV5-4, with a possible D match to TRBD1 (6 bases). Trimming took off 3 bases at V and 6 bases at J, with 12 bases between the two ends. The CDR3 is 13 amino acids. Germline assignment: CDR1 SGHNT and CDR2 YYREEE (reference sequence). CDR3 DNA: TGTGCCAGCAGCTCTTTCGGACAGAATGGCTACACCTTC. Translating it yields CASSSFGQNGYTF.

This rearrangement joins TRBV12-5 to TRBJ1-2, with D possibly TRBD1 on 5 matching bases. The V gene's germline CDR1 is LGHNT and CDR2 FRNRAP. V was shortened by 1 base and J by 7 bases, with 13 bases between the two germline ends. This CDR3 contains 14 residues. The CDR3 DNA reads TGTGCTAGTGGTTTGGCGCGGGGGTTGGGTGGCTACACCTTC. Its protein is CASGLARGLGGYTF.

This clone was detected only once. This chain uses TRBV19 with TRBJ1-2; 8 bases map to TRBD1. This CDR3 comprises 12 residues. V shed 5 bases, J shed 4 bases, and the junction held 0 bases outside the gene matches. CDR1 and CDR2 from the germline V gene are LNHDA and SQIVND (reference sequence). This CDR3 reads CASSGQGYGYTF. CDR3 coding DNA: TGTGCCAGTAGTGGACAGGGCTATGGCTACACCTTC.

The chain uses TRBV11-3 and TRBJ2-1; 8 nucleotides line up with TRBD2. This CDR3 is 17 amino acids long. V lost 4 bases to trimming and J lost 3 bases; unmatched junction nucleotides: 11. Germline CDR1 SGHNT, CDR2 YENEEA. CDR3 DNA: TGTGCCAGCAGCTCCCCCTATGTCGCGGGGGGCTACAATGAGCAGTTCTTC. This translates into CASSSPYVAGGYNEQFF.

This clone appeared a single time. V is TRBV12-5 and J is TRBJ2-7, with TRBD2 matching over 11 bases. Germline CDR1 reads LGHNT; CDR2 reads FRNRAP. The CDR3 covers 14 residues. V lost 2 bases, J lost 7 bases, and 4 bases stayed unmatched. The CDR3 nucleotides read TGTGCTAGTGGTTTGTCTCTAGCGGGGGGTGAGCAGTACTTC. This gives the protein CASGLSLAGGEQYF.

The genes are TRBV5-1 and TRBJ2-1; TRBD1 agrees at 8 bases. The germline CDR1 and CDR2 sequences are SGHRS and YFSETQ. CDR3 length equals 13 residues. V shed 4 bases and J 8 bases; nucleotides not matched to a gene: 5. Written as DNA, the CDR3 is TGCGCCAGCAGCGCCCAACAGGGGGATGAGCAGTTCTTC. Its protein is CASSAQQGDEQFF.

J is TRBJ1-2 and V is TRBV29-1; tentative D call: TRBD1 (6 bases). Germline V gives CDR1 SQVTM, CDR2 ANQGSEA. V lost 4 bases and J lost 6, with 12 bases in between. There are 12 residues in the CDR3. The CDR3 is CSVGRGKHGYTF. The CDR3 DNA is TGCAGCGTTGGCAGGGGCAAACATGGCTACACCTTC.

The V and J genes are TRBV6-4 and TRBJ1-5; 7 bases align to TRBD1. This CDR3 spans 15 amino acids. Germline V lookup: CDR1 MRHNA, CDR2 SNTAGT. V was clipped by 4 bases and J by 6 bases; unmatched bases: 9. The CDR3 DNA sequence: TGTGCCAGCAGTGTTTCGACAGGGCAGGGTCAGCCCCAGCATTTT. Its translation: CASSVSTGQGQPQHF.

The gene calls are TRBV5-6 and TRBJ1-4, with 8 bases matching TRBD1. Trimming removed 1 base from V and 8 bases from J; junction bases left unmatched: 4. The CDR3 is 14 amino acids. Germline V gives CDR1 SGHDT, CDR2 YYEEEE. CDR3 nucleotide sequence: TGTGCCAGCAGCTTGAGACAGGGGAAGGAAAAACTGTTTTTT. Protein product: CASSLRQGKEKLFF.

The chain is built from TRBV11-2 and TRBJ1-5, with a tentative D call TRBD1 (6 bases). This CDR3 has 13 residues. Germline V gene sequence: CDR1 SGHAT, CDR2 FQNNGV. The V and J ends lost 2 bases and 7 bases respectively, with 9 bases between them. CDR3 sequence (DNA): TGTGCCAGCAGCTTACACAGGGACCAGCCCCAGCATTTT. It codes for CASSLHRDQPQHF.

The V and J genes are TRBV2 and TRBJ2-5, with 11 nucleotides matching TRBD1. CDR3 size: 15 residues. Trimming took 7 bases from V and 4 from J; bases not matched to a gene: 8. Germline CDR1 is SNHLY and CDR2 is FYNNEI. DNA for the CDR3: TGTGCCAGCAACCAGGACAGGGGGCATGGAGAGACCCAGTACTTC. Amino acids: CASNQDRGHGETQYF.

This chain joins TRBV19 and TRBJ1-5; TRBD1 matches 10 bases. J was trimmed by 6 bases and V by 9 bases; bases with no gene match: 11. The V gene's germline CDR1 is LNHDA and CDR2 SQIVND (reference sequence). The CDR3 spans 15 residues. CDR3: CASRTDRGPGQPQHF. DNA for the CDR3: TGTGCCAGCAGGACAGACAGGGGGCCGGGTCAGCCCCAGCATTTT. Together with reference TRBV19 and TRBJ1-5, the CDR3 gives the full variable domain: DGGITQSPKYLFRKEGQNVTLSCEQNLNHDAMYWYRQDPGQGLRLIYYSQIVNDFQKGDIAEGYSVSREKKESFPLTVTSAQKNPTAFYLCASRTDRGPGQPQHFGDGTRLSIL.